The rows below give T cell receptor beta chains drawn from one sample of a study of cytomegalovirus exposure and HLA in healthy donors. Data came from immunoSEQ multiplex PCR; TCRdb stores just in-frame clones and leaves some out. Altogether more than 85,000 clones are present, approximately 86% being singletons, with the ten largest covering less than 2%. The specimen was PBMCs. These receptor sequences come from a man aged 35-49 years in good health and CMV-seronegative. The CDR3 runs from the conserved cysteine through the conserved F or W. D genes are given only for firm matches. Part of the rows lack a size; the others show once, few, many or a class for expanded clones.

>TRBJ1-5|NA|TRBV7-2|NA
TGTGCCAGCAGCTCGGACATGACAACCAATCAGCCCCAGCATTTT
CASSSDMTTNQPQHF
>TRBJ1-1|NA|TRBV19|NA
TGTGCCAGTAGTATAGATCACAGGGTCGGCACTGAAGCTTTCTTT
CASSIDHRVGTEAFF
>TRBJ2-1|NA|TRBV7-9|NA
TGTGCCAGCAGCTTGACACAGGCGTACAATGAGCAGTTCTTC
CASSLTQAYNEQFF
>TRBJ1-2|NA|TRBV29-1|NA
TGCAGCGTTGAGGGGGACACCACAGGCCCCCGGGGCTACACCTTC
CSVEGDTTGPRGYTF
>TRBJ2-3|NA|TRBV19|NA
TGTGCCAGTAGTCGACTAGGGTCCACAGATACGCAGTATTTT
CASSRLGSTDTQYF
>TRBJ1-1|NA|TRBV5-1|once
TGCGCCAGCAGCTTGGGGCAGGGTTCAAGTGAAGCTTTCTTT
CASSLGQGSSEAFF
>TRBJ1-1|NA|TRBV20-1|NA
TGCAGTGCTACCGGGATTGAAGCTTTCTTT
CSATGIEAFF
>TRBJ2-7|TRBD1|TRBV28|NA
TGTGCCAGCAGCCAACCAGGACAGGCCTACGAGCAGTACTTC
CASSQPGQAYEQYF
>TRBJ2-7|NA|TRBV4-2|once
TGTGCCAGCAGCCATCAGGGGTTCGAGCAGTACTTC
CASSHQGFEQYF
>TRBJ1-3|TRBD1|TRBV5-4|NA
TGTGCCAGCAGCCCGGGACAGAATGGAAACACCATATATTTT
CASSPGQNGNTIYF
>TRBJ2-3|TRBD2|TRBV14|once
TGTGCCAGCAGCCAAGATAGGACTAGCTTGAGGGATACGCAGTATTTT
CASSQDRTSLRDTQYF
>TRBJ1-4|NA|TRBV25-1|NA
TGTGCCAGCAGTGCCGCAGGGGATGCCCATAATGAAAAACTGTTTTTT
CASSAAGDAHNEKLFF
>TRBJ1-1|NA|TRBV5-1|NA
TGCGCCAGCAGCTTGGGGGGCCTTAAAGGATCGGAAGCTTTCTTT
CASSLGGLKGSEAFF
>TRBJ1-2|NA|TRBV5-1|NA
TGCGCCAGCAGCTCAGACCTCCCGGGAACCTCCTATGGCTACACCTTC
CASSSDLPGTSYGYTF
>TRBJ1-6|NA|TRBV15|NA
TGTGCCACCAGCAGAGACAAGGGGATCTCACCCCTCCACTTT
CATSRDKGISPLHF
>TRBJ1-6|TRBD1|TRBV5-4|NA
TGTGCCAGCAGCTTGTCGGCAGGGGGTGATTCACCCCTCCACTTT
CASSLSAGGDSPLHF
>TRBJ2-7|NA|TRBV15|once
TGTGCCACCAGCAGAGATTTAGGGGGGGCCGGAGAGCAGTACTTC
CATSRDLGGAGEQYF
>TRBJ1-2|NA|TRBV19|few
TGTGCCAGTAAGGTTGGCCCGGCTAGGGGCTACACCTTC
CASKVGPARGYTF
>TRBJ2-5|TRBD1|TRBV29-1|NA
TGCAGCGTTGAAAAGGACAGGGCAGAGACCCAGTACTTC
CSVEKDRAETQYF
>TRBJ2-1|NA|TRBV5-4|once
TGTGCCAGCAGCCAGGGTACCGCAGCCTACAATGAGCAGTTCTTC
CASSQGTAAYNEQFF
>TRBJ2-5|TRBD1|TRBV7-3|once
TGTGCCAGCAGCTTAGCAGGGGGCAGCCAAGAGACCCAGTACTTC
CASSLAGGSQETQYF
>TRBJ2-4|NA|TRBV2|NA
TGTGCCAGCAGTATTAGCGAAAAGGCCAAAAACATTCAGTACTTC
CASSISEKAKNIQYF
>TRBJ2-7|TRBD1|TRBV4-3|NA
TGCGCCAGCAGCCAAGGACAGGGACACGAGCAGTACTTC
CASSQGQGHEQYF
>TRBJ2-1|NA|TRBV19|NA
TGTGCCAGTAAGGGGGACTACTCCTACAATGAGCAGTTCTTC
CASKGDYSYNEQFF
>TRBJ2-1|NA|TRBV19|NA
TGTGCCAGCGCCGGGTCCTCCTACAATGAGCAGTTCTTC
CASAGSSYNEQFF
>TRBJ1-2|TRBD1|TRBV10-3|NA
TGTGCCATTCAAAGGGACAGGGATTCTTATGGCTACACCTTC
CAIQRDRDSYGYTF
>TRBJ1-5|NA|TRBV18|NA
TGTGCCAGCTCATCTGATGGCAGGGGCAATCAGCCCCAGCATTTT
CASSSDGRGNQPQHF
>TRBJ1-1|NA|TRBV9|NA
TGTGCCAGCAGCGCCCGGAACACTGAAGCTTTCTTT
CASSARNTEAFF
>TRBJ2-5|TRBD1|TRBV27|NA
TGTGCCAGCAGTTTAGGGCCGAGGACGGGACAGGGGTTGGAGACCCAGTACTTC
CASSLGPRTGQGLETQYF
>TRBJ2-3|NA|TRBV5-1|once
TGCGCCAGCAGCTTGGGAGGAGATACGCAGTATTTT
CASSLGGDTQYF
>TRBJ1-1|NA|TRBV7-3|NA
TGTGCCAGCAGCTTGGGCCGGAACACTGAAGCTTTCTTT
CASSLGRNTEAFF
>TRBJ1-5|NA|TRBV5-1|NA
TGCGCCAGCAGCTCCGAGGGGGGCAATCAGCCCCAGCATTTT
CASSSEGGNQPQHF
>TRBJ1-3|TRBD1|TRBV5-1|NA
TGCGCCAGCAGGTCCGGGACAGAGATTGGAAACACCATATATTTT
CASRSGTEIGNTIYF
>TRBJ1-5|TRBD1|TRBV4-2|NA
TGTGCCAGCAGCCAAGAGTTTCGGGGACAGGGAGTTCAGCCCCAGCATTTT
CASSQEFRGQGVQPQHF
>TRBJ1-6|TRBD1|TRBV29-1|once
TGCAGCGTTGTGGACAGGGCGGGGTCACCCCTCCACTTT
CSVVDRAGSPLHF
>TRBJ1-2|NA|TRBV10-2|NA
TGCGCCAGCAGTGAGTCGAGCGGGGTGGTCTTCTATGGCTACACCTTC
CASSESSGVVFYGYTF
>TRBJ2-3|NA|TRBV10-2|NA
TGCGCCAGCAGGCCGGCGGGGCTACCCACAGATACGCAGTATTTT
CASRPAGLPTDTQYF
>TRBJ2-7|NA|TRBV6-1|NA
TGTGCCAGCATCCTGCAGGAGGGGGGGTCCGAGCAGTACTTC
CASILQEGGSEQYF
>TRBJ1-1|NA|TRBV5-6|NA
TGTGCCAGCAGCTATCGGGACACATCTTTTACTGAAGCTTTCTTT
CASSYRDTSFTEAFF
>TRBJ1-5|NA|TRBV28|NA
TGTGCCAGCAGTTCTCACCAAGGGGGGGTCAGAAACAATCAGCCCCAGCATTTT
CASSSHQGGVRNNQPQHF
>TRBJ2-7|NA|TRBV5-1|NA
TGCGCCAGCAGCAATCGCCAGGGGAACGAGCAGTACTTC
CASSNRQGNEQYF
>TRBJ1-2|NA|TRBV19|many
TGTGCCAGTAGTGACACCTACTATGGCTACACCTTC
CASSDTYYGYTF
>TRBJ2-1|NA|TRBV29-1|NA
TGCAGCGTTGCCCGGGGAACCGAGCAGTTCTTC
CSVARGTEQFF
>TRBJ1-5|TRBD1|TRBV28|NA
TGTGCCAGCAGCCATGGGTTTGAGACAGGGATGAGCAATCAGCCCCAGCATTTT
CASSHGFETGMSNQPQHF
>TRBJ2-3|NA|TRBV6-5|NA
TGTGCCAGCAGTTTAAGGGGGGGGGATACGCAGTATTTT
CASSLRGGDTQYF
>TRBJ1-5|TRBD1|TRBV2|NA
TGTGCCAGCAGCTCAGACAGGGCCGATCAGCCCCAGCATTTT
CASSSDRADQPQHF
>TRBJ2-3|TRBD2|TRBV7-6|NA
TGTGCCAGCAGCTTAGCTAGCGGGGGGGCAAGGTCAGATACGCAGTATTTT
CASSLASGGARSDTQYF
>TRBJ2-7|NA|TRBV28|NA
TGTGCCAGCAGTTTAGCTGGGGCTGGCTCCTACGAGCAGTACTTC
CASSLAGAGSYEQYF
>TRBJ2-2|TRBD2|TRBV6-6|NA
TGTGCCAGCCGTGGGGGGGTTCCCGGGGAGCTGTTTTTT
CASRGGVPGELFF
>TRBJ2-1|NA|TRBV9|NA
TGTGCCAGCGGGCCTCCTGGAAACAATGAGCAGTTCTTC
CASGPPGNNEQFF
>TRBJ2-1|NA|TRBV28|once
TGTGCCAGCAGTTTAGGTAGGGGTGAGCAGTTCTTC
CASSLGRGEQFF
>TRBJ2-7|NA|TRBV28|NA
TGTGCCAGCAGTTCAATCCACTACGAGCAGTACTTC
CASSSIHYEQYF
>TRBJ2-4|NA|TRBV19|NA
TGTGCCAGTAGTATAGACACAGGGATGAGACACTTC
CASSIDTGMRHF
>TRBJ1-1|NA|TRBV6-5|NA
TGTGCCAGCGTAACTTCCGGGACACTAGAAGCTTTCTTT
CASVTSGTLEAFF